The rows below give T cell receptor beta chains drawn from one sample of a study of response to subunit inactivated influenza vaccine. TCRdb itself ran the RT-PCR reads through MiXCR, one entry per CDR3 protein. This sample has 500,000 to 550,000 distinct CDR3 sequences, with roughly 7.6% found just once. The sequencing here drew on PBMCs from blood, taken about 24 months after vaccination. The receptors come from a man aged 45 to 70 who received an inactivated influenza vaccine. The CDR3 runs from the conserved cysteine through the conserved F or W. A D gene is named only where the DNA matches it firmly. Not every row has a clone size; where given, it reads once, few, many or a size class.

TRBD2,16,.,TRBV12-3/TRBV12-4,TRBJ2-1,CASSSSPGGRNNEQFF,TGTGCCAGCAGTTCCTCTCCGGGGGGGCGTAACAATGAGCAGTTCTTC
.,12,few,TRBV6-5,TRBJ1-1,CASHREYTEAFF,TGTGCCAGCCACAGGGAGTACACTGAAGCTTTCTTT
TRBD1,15,many,TRBV7-9,TRBJ2-1,CASSTWTGGDNEQFF,TGTGCCAGCAGCACTTGGACAGGGGGGGACAATGAGCAGTTCTTC
TRBD1,17,many,TRBV6-1,TRBJ1-5,CASSPDRGLVGNQPQHF,TGTGCCAGCAGTCCGGACAGGGGCCTAGTGGGCAATCAGCCCCAGCATTTT
.,14,few,TRBV5-1,TRBJ2-7,CASRLGQGRYEQYF,TGCGCCAGCAGGTTGGGGCAGGGAAGATACGAGCAGTACTTC
.,13,few,TRBV28,TRBJ1-4,CASSSWGAEKLFF,TGTGCCAGCAGTTCCTGGGGCGCGGAAAAACTGTTTTTT
.,13,.,TRBV7-9,TRBJ1-5,CASSASLNQPQHF,TGTGCCAGCAGCGCTAGCCTCAATCAGCCCCAGCATTTT
.,12,.,TRBV20-1,TRBJ1-2,CSASQGIYGYTF,TGCAGTGCTAGTCAGGGAATCTATGGCTACACCTTC
TRBD1,14,.,TRBV6-2/TRBV6-3,TRBJ2-4,CASTEAGTGNIQYF,TGTGCCAGCACCGAAGCCGGGACAGGTAACATTCAGTACTTC
.,14,many,TRBV20-1,TRBJ2-3,CSARDASGTDTQYF,TGCAGTGCTAGAGACGCTAGCGGCACAGATACGCAGTATTTT
TRBD1,15,many,TRBV5-1,TRBJ1-4,CASSSPGTGDEKLFF,TGCGCCAGCAGCTCCCCCGGGACAGGCGATGAAAAACTGTTTTTT
TRBD2,15,few,TRBV4-3,TRBJ2-7,CASSQGLAVTYEQYF,TGCGCCAGCAGCCAGGGACTAGCGGTGACCTACGAGCAGTACTTC
TRBD1,16,many,TRBV20-1,TRBJ2-3,CSAQRGWAGGADTQYF,TGCAGTGCCCAGAGAGGGTGGGCAGGGGGCGCAGATACGCAGTATTTT
.,18,few,TRBV20-1,TRBJ2-5,CSARGARRKQGVRETQYF,TGCAGTGCTAGAGGCGCTAGACGGAAACAGGGAGTACGGGAGACCCAGTACTTC
.,17,few,TRBV9,TRBJ1-3,CASSVEFTDFSGNTIYF,TGTGCCAGCAGCGTAGAATTCACGGATTTCTCTGGAAACACCATATATTTT
.,13,.,TRBV20-1,TRBJ2-7,CSARADRLYEQYF,TGCAGTGCTAGGGCTGACAGACTCTACGAGCAGTACTTC
TRBD1,18,few,TRBV14,TRBJ2-7,CASSRGVGDRASFYEQYF,TGTGCCAGCAGCCGAGGCGTCGGTGACAGGGCGTCCTTCTACGAGCAGTACTTC
TRBD2,15,few,TRBV20-1,TRBJ2-2,CSARGGSWGTGELFF,TGCAGTGCTAGGGGCGGGAGCTGGGGCACCGGGGAGCTGTTTTTT
TRBD1,14,many,TRBV5-6,TRBJ2-4,CASSLGDRGNIQYF,TGTGCCAGCAGCTTGGGCGACAGGGGAAACATTCAGTACTTC
.,16,.,TRBV20-1,TRBJ1-1,CSARDQQGHLNTEAFF,TGCAGTGCTAGAGATCAACAGGGACACTTGAACACTGAAGCTTTCTTT
.,13,few,TRBV3-1,TRBJ2-5,CASSQRNQETQYF,TGTGCCAGCAGCCAACGCAATCAAGAGACCCAGTACTTC
.,15,few,TRBV7-3,TRBJ2-2,CASSRDSLGPGELFF,TGTGCCAGCAGCCGGGACTCCTTAGGGCCCGGGGAGCTGTTTTTT
.,16,.,TRBV11-2,TRBJ1-5,CASSLEPPSSNQPQHF,TGTGCCAGCAGCTTAGAGCCCCCATCTAGCAATCAGCCCCAGCATTTT
.,16,.,TRBV20-1,TRBJ2-7,CSARDPVGGRPYEQYF,TGCAGTGCTAGAGATCCGGTCGGGGGAAGGCCCTACGAGCAGTACTTC
TRBD2,17,few,TRBV27,TRBJ2-7,CASSLWGGRSSSYEQYF,TGTGCCAGCAGTTTATGGGGGGGACGTTCGAGCTCCTACGAGCAGTACTTC
TRBD2,13,few,TRBV20-1,TRBJ2-5,CSARPSGEQTQYF,TGCAGTGCCCGGCCTAGCGGGGAGCAGACCCAGTACTTC
.,15,many,TRBV6-2/TRBV6-3,TRBJ1-1,CASSYQRGARTEAFF,TGTGCCAGCAGTTACCAGAGAGGGGCGAGGACTGAAGCTTTCTTT
.,14,many,TRBV5-1,TRBJ2-1,CASSSGVRDNEQFF,TGCGCCAGCAGCTCTGGAGTCCGAGACAATGAGCAGTTCTTC
TRBD2,18,.,TRBV6-1,TRBJ2-1,CASSRTSGGPSSYNEQFF,TGTGCCAGCAGTCGGACTAGCGGGGGACCTTCTTCCTACAATGAGCAGTTCTTC
.,14,.,TRBV5-1,TRBJ2-3,CASSLAGSGRAQYF,TGCGCCAGCAGCTTGGCGGGGTCGGGTAGGGCGCAGTATTTT
.,16,.,TRBV4-3,TRBJ1-1,CASSQGVRDGNTEAFF,TGCGCCAGCAGCCAAGGGGTTAGGGACGGGAACACTGAAGCTTTCTTT
TRBD2,15,few,TRBV7-9,TRBJ2-7,CASSGLAGGPGEQYF,TGTGCCAGCAGCGGATTAGCGGGAGGGCCGGGCGAGCAGTACTTC
.,17,few,TRBV15,TRBJ2-7,CATSRDRLLDRIYEQYF,TGTGCCACCAGCAGAGATAGGCTATTAGACAGGATCTACGAGCAGTACTTC
TRBD1,14,few,TRBV10-3,TRBJ2-7,CAISVDRGGGEQYF,TGTGCCATCAGTGTCGACAGGGGGGGCGGCGAGCAGTACTTC
TRBD1,16,.,TRBV24-1,TRBJ2-3,CATSDPGQPYTDTQYF,TGTGCCACCAGTGATCCGGGACAGCCATACACAGATACGCAGTATTTT
.,13,few,TRBV29-1,TRBJ2-1,CSVEIQAGNEQFF,TGCAGCGTTGAAATTCAGGCTGGCAATGAGCAGTTCTTC
TRBD1,15,.,TRBV14,TRBJ1-2,CASSQAGTGTYGYTF,TGTGCCAGCAGCCAAGCCGGGACAGGGACCTATGGCTACACCTTC
.,17,many,TRBV5-1,TRBJ2-2,CASSLRESELNTGELFF,TGCGCCAGCAGCTTGCGAGAATCAGAGCTGAACACCGGGGAGCTGTTTTTT
TRBD2,19,.,TRBV4-3,TRBJ2-5,CASSPSGSGGHQPSETQYF,TGCGCCAGCAGCCCCAGTGGGAGCGGGGGCCATCAACCCAGCGAGACCCAGTACTTC
TRBD2,14,few,TRBV6-5,TRBJ2-7,CASSYLRTSDEQYF,TGTGCCAGCAGTTACTTAAGGACTAGCGATGAGCAGTACTTC
TRBD2,16,few,TRBV28,TRBJ2-2,CASSPLASGSPGELFF,TGTGCCAGCAGTCCCCTGGCTAGCGGGAGCCCCGGGGAGCTGTTTTTT
.,16,.,TRBV5-1,TRBJ2-7,CASSPPGAQLLHEQYF,TGCGCCAGCAGCCCGCCTGGGGCCCAATTGCTCCACGAGCAGTACTTC
.,13,.,TRBV2,TRBJ2-6,CASIPNGANVLTF,TGTGCCAGCATTCCTAATGGGGCCAACGTCCTGACTTTC
.,14,many,TRBV5-1,TRBJ1-2,CASSLEGVGYGYTF,TGCGCCAGCAGCTTGGAGGGGGTAGGCTATGGCTACACCTTC
.,18,.,TRBV20-1,TRBJ1-2,CSARDHDRTVPGNYGYTF,TGCAGTGCTAGAGATCATGACAGAACGGTCCCCGGCAACTATGGCTACACCTTC
.,15,many,TRBV12-3/TRBV12-4,TRBJ2-3,CASSFSRGRGDTQYF,TGTGCCAGCAGTTTTTCCCGGGGGCGAGGGGATACGCAGTATTTT
.,14,many,TRBV7-2,TRBJ1-1,CASSPRAGQTEAFF,TGTGCCAGCAGCCCCCGAGCAGGGCAAACTGAAGCTTTCTTT
.,14,.,TRBV20-1,TRBJ2-3,CSALRGSSADTQYF,TGCAGTGCCCTCAGGGGCAGTTCGGCAGATACGCAGTATTTT
.,13,few,TRBV12-3/TRBV12-4,TRBJ1-1,CASRPLTLPEAFF,TGTGCCAGCAGGCCCCTGACGTTGCCTGAAGCTTTCTTT
.,12,.,TRBV10-3,TRBJ2-7,CAIRGRNYEQYF,TGTGCCATCAGGGGTCGAAACTACGAGCAGTACTTC
TRBD1,17,many,TRBV20-1,TRBJ2-2,CSARDLKGTGNTGELFF,TGCAGTGCTAGAGATCTAAAGGGGACAGGCAACACCGGGGAGCTGTTTTTT
TRBD1,12,many,TRBV20-1,TRBJ1-2,CSAGTGNYGYTF,TGCAGTGCCGGGACAGGGAACTATGGCTACACCTTC